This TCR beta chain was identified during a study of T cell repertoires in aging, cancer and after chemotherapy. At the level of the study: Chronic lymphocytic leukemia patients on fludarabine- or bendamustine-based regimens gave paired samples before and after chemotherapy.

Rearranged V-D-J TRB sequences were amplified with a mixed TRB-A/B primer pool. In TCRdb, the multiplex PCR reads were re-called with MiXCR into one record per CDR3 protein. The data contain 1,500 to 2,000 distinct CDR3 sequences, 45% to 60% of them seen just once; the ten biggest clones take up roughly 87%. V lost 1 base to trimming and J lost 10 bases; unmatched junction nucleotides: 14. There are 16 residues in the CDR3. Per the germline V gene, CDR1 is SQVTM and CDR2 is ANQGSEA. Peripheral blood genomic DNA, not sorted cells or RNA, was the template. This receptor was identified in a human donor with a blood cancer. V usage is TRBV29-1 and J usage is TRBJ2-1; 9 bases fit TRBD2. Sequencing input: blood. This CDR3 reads CSVEGQGGLSGREQFF. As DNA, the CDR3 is TGCAGCGTTGAAGGCCAGGGGGGACTAAGCGGGAGGGAGCAGTTCTTC.